Following are 17 T cell receptor beta chains from one sample sequenced in a study of shared clonotypes between healthy human individuals. Method: immunoSEQ multiplex PCR; TCRdb's copy keeps in-frame clones and lacks some. There are roughly 520,000 clones in the sample; about 96% occur only once, and about 0.06% lies in the top ten. The material sequenced was naive CD4+ T cells sorted from blood. As to subset: CD45RA+ positively selected. The origin of the receptors is a woman under 40 in good health.

The chain has TRBV7-2 and TRBJ2-6; a weak D match, TRBD1 (6 bases). Germline V lookup: CDR1 SGHTA, CDR2 FQGNSA. V lost 1 base, J lost 0 bases, and 10 bases lay in between. The CDR3 contains 17 residues. CDR3 coding DNA: TGTGCCAGCAGCTTAGGGACAGCTCTCTCTGGGGCCAACGTCCTGACTTTC. This gives the protein CASSLGTALSGANVLTF.

This sequence joins TRBV5-1 and TRBJ1-5; TRBD1 might be the D (5 bases). V shed 2 bases and J shed 3 bases, with 18 bases lying between them. Germline assignment: CDR1 SGHRS and CDR2 YFSETQ. There are 17 residues in the CDR3. CDR3 nucleotides: TGCGCCAGCAGCTTCATCCACAGGACACTCACCAATCAGCCCCAGCATTTT. As protein: CASSFIHRTLTNQPQHF.

The gene calls are TRBV19 and TRBJ1-1; 9 nucleotides line up with TRBD1. The junction had 6 bases not matched to a gene; V was cut back by 4 bases and J by 0 bases. Germline-derived CDR1 and CDR2 are LNHDA and SQIVND (reference sequence). CDR3 length: 16 residues. The CDR3 here is CASSRGQGRMNTEAFF. The CDR3 DNA reads TGTGCCAGTAGTAGGGGACAGGGCCGGATGAACACTGAAGCTTTCTTT.

This chain joins TRBV6-6 and TRBJ1-1, with TRBD1 as a possible D gene (5 bases). The V and J ends lost 1 base and 1 base respectively, with 10 bases between them. The CDR3 sequence is 15 residues long. Germline CDR1 and CDR2: MNHNY and SVGAGI (reference sequence). This CDR3 reads CASSYWGGANTEAFF. DNA for the CDR3: TGTGCCAGCAGTTACTGGGGAGGGGCGAACACTGAAGCTTTCTTT.

This clone has just one count. V usage is TRBV18 and J usage is TRBJ2-1, with TRBD2 identical over 8 bases. V trimming: 5 bases; J trimming: 5 bases; junction bases outside the gene matches: 8. This CDR3 spans 15 amino acids. Germline V gene lookup returns CDR1 KGHSH and CDR2 LQKENI. CDR3 in DNA: TGTGCCAGCTCATCGAGACTAGCGTTAAACAATGAGCAGTTCTTC. Protein sequence: CASSSRLALNNEQFF.

The rearrangement uses TRBV30 and TRBJ2-3, with D perhaps matching TRBD2 (6 bases). Germline CDR1 reads GTSNPN; CDR2 reads SVGIG (reference sequence). CDR3 length equals 13 residues. The V end lost 4 bases, the J end lost 6 bases, and 14 bases lay between the germline ends. CDR3 sequence reads: CAWTHGSGDTQYF. The CDR3 bases are TGTGCCTGGACCCACGGGAGCGGCGATACGCAGTATTTT.

This sequence joins TRBV5-5 and TRBJ2-3; 8 nucleotides line up with TRBD2. Germline V gene data show CDR1 as SGHKS and CDR2 as YYEKEE (reference sequence). This CDR3 contains 16 residues. Unmatched junction bases numbered 11, after V lost 0 bases and J lost 8 bases. In DNA form, the CDR3 reads TGTGCCAGCAGCTTGGTGGTAGCGGGAAGTGGGGTTACGCAGTATTTT. The encoded protein is CASSLVVAGSGVTQYF.

CDR3 in amino acids: CASSLTAGRELFF. DNA of the CDR3: TGCGCCAGCAGCTTAACAGCGGGCCGGGAGCTGTTTTTT. This chain connects TRBV5-1 to TRBJ2-2, with D possibly being TRBD2 (6 bases). Deletions cut 2 bases from V and 9 bases from J, with 11 bases between. Germline V gives CDR1 SGHRS, CDR2 YFSETQ. The CDR3 covers 13 residues.

The rearrangement joins TRBV4-1 to TRBJ1-1; D remains unclear. CDR1 is MGHRA and CDR2 is YSYEKL in the germline V gene. V was trimmed by 4 bases and J by 0 bases, leaving 12 bases between them. The CDR3 spans 15 residues. The CDR3 spells CASSRGIPLNTEAFF. In DNA form, the CDR3 reads TGCGCCAGCAGCCGCGGCATCCCCCTGAACACTGAAGCTTTCTTT.

This chain connects TRBV30 to TRBJ2-3; TRBD2 might be the D (5 bases). Between the trimmed V and J ends, which lost 2 bases and 5 bases, there was a span of 11 bases. This CDR3 region has 13 residues. Germline CDR1 GTSNPN, CDR2 SVGIG (reference sequence). The CDR3 bases are TGTGCCTGGAGTCCCGGGGTCGGAGATACGCAGTATTTT. It yields the protein CAWSPGVGDTQYF.

This rearrangement joins TRBV11-2 to TRBJ1-1; 7 bases are shared with TRBD1. Germline V CDR1 and CDR2: SGHAT, FQNNGV. J was trimmed by 7 bases and V by 4 bases; bases with no gene match: 18. The CDR3 loop spans 17 amino acids. The CDR3 coding sequence is TGTGCCAGCAGCTACAACCGGACAGGACAAAGACCTGGTGAAGCTTTCTTT. Translation: CASSYNRTGQRPGEAFF.

J is TRBJ1-1 and V is TRBV10-2; 8 bases are shared with TRBD1. With V trimmed by 7 bases and J by 3 bases, 7 bases remained unmatched. Germline assignment: CDR1 WSHSY and CDR2 SAAADI. This CDR3 is built from 14 residues. The CDR3 DNA follows: TGCGCCAGCAATGAACCGGGACAGGACACTGAAGCTTTCTTT. Translating gives CASNEPGQDTEAFF.

The chain uses TRBV5-8 and TRBJ1-5, with D perhaps TRBD1 (5 bases). The CDR3 extends over 14 amino acids. V shed 4 bases and J shed 13 bases, with 21 bases lying between them. Germline CDR1 and CDR2: SGHTS and YDEGEE. CDR3 sequence reads: CASSAGTSETSQHF. The CDR3 DNA reads TGTGCCAGCAGCGCCGGGACCTCGGAGACCTCGCAGCATTTT.

The V and J genes are TRBV10-1 and TRBJ2-1; 8 bases are shared with TRBD2. Trimming cost V 6 bases and J 2 bases; bases outside gene matches: 6. This CDR3 has 15 residues. From germline, CDR1 is WNHNN and CDR2 SYGVQD (reference sequence). Here the CDR3 reads CASSVAGSTYNEQFF. Here the CDR3 DNA reads TGCGCCAGCAGCGTAGCGGGGTCTACCTACAATGAGCAGTTCTTC.

CDR3 sequence (DNA): TGTGCCAGCAGCGTAGTCGGGGAGGAGGCCGGGGAGCTGTTTTTT. It encodes CASSVVGEEAGELFF. The V gene is TRBV9, the J gene TRBJ2-2, with a possible D match to TRBD2 (6 bases). CDR1 and CDR2 from the germline V gene are SGDLS and YYNGEE. The CDR3 contains 15 residues. The germline V and J ends were trimmed by 0 bases and 6 bases, with 12 bases remaining between them.

In its sample, this clone was seen once. The gene calls are TRBV11-2 and TRBJ2-2, with TRBD2 matching over 11 bases. CDR1 and CDR2 from the germline V gene are SGHAT and FQNNGV. This CDR3 contains 16 residues. With V trimmed by 2 bases and J by 6 bases, 5 bases remained unmatched. The CDR3 coding sequence is TGTGCCAGCAGCTTAACACTAGCGGGAGATCCCGGGGAGCTGTTTTTT. This encodes CASSLTLAGDPGELFF.

The chain couples TRBV18 to TRBJ1-1; D might be TRBD1 (5 bases). The CDR3 totals 14 residues. Germline V gives CDR1 KGHSH, CDR2 LQKENI. V lost 5 bases and J 0 bases, leaving 10 bases between the germline ends. The CDR3 sequence is CASSTGTLNTEAFF. The CDR3 DNA sequence: TGTGCCAGCTCAACCGGGACCCTGAACACTGAAGCTTTCTTT.